The 29 T cell receptor beta chains below were found in one sample sequenced in a study of chemoradiotherapy in HPV16-positive cancers. Generated by immunoSEQ multiplex PCR, the TCRdb table keeps only in-frame clones and is missing some. The table records 6,500 to 10,000 clones, approximately 80% of them present only once. The specimen was obtained from a patient who underwent chemoradiotherapy. Receptors originate from a human donor with HPV-associated anogenital cancer.

The chain carries TRBV5-1 and TRBJ2-6; 12 positions agree with TRBD2. This CDR3 comprises 20 residues. Germline V gene lookup returns CDR1 SGHRS and CDR2 YFSETQ. The trim removed 1 base at V and 4 bases at J, leaving 12 bases unmatched. CDR3 loop: CASSLRPSGGGLMGANVLTF. CDR3 in DNA: TGCGCCAGCAGCTTGAGGCCTAGCGGGGGGGGCCTGATGGGGGCCAACGTCCTGACTTTC. The entire variable domain, with the rest obtained from reference TRBV5-1 and TRBJ2-6, is as follows: KAGVTQTPRYLIKTRGQQVTLSCSPISGHRSVSWYQQTPGQGLQFLFEYFSETQRNKGNFPGRFSGRQFSNSRSEMNVSTLELGDSALYLCASSLRPSGGGLMGANVLTFGAGSRLTVL.

The chain combines TRBV19 with TRBJ2-3, with 7 positions matching TRBD2. Looked up from germline, CDR1 is LNHDA and CDR2 is SQIVND (reference sequence). Unmatched junction bases numbered 9, after V lost 4 bases and J lost 2 bases. The CDR3 runs 16 residues. This CDR3 reads CASSSGWAGDTDTQYF. CDR3 in DNA: TGTGCCAGTAGTAGCGGATGGGCGGGAGACACAGATACGCAGTATTTT. Combining the CDR3 with reference TRBV19 and TRBJ2-3 gives the whole variable domain DGGITQSPKYLFRKEGQNVTLSCEQNLNHDAMYWYRQDPGQGLRLIYYSQIVNDFQKGDIAEGYSVSREKKESFPLTVTSAQKNPTAFYLCASSSGWAGDTDTQYFGPGTRLTVL.

This clone was observed a few times. In DNA form, the CDR3 reads TGTGCCAGCAGCTTCTACCGGGCCTACGAGCAGTACTTC. Translated: CASSFYRAYEQYF. The rearrangement links TRBV2 to TRBJ2-7; D is undetermined. V lost 6 bases and J lost 2, with 11 bases in between. The CDR3 consists of 13 residues. CDR1 and CDR2 from the germline V gene are SNHLY and FYNNEI.

The J gene is TRBJ2-2, the V gene TRBV5-5; TRBD2 aligns across 11 bases. The CDR3 runs 18 residues. The V gene's germline CDR1 is SGHKS and CDR2 YYEKEE (reference sequence). After removal of 0 bases from V and 0 bases from J, the junction contained 4 bases not matched to a gene. This CDR3 is CASSLVLAGATNTGELFF. The CDR3 coding sequence is TGTGCCAGCAGCTTGGTACTAGCGGGAGCGACGAACACCGGGGAGCTGTTTTTT.

The CDR3 DNA reads TGTGCCAGCAGTTTGGGGCAGGGATCTACTGAAGCTTTCTTT. The encoded protein is CASSLGQGSTEAFF. The rearrangement uses TRBV28 and TRBJ1-1; D possibly corresponds to TRBD1 (5 bases). Germline V CDR1 and CDR2: MDHEN, SYDVKM. Trimming left V 3 bases short and J 5 bases short, with 13 bases between. The CDR3 runs 14 residues.

This clone was recorded once. CDR3 nucleotides: TGCGCCAGCACAAAGATGACAGGGGAAAACGATGGCTACACCTTC. It specifies CASTKMTGENDGYTF. The chain combines TRBV5-1 with TRBJ1-2, with TRBD1 matching over 8 bases. Germline trimming cut 6 bases from V and 6 bases from J; bases unmatched to any gene: 13. Germline V gene lookup returns CDR1 SGHRS and CDR2 YFSETQ. The CDR3 covers 15 residues.

The chain uses TRBV19 and TRBJ1-2; D is ambiguous. This CDR3 region has 12 residues. Germline values: CDR1 LNHDA, CDR2 SQIVND (reference sequence). V was pared by 7 bases and J by 4 bases, with 10 bases between. CDR3 nucleotide sequence: TGTGCCAGTAATAAGGGATCCTATGGCTACACCTTC. This codes for CASNKGSYGYTF.

The chain uses TRBV1 and TRBJ1-5. TRBV1 is a pseudogene. CDR3 length: 15 residues. The CDR3 nucleotides read TGCACCAGCAGCCAAAACGGGTTGAGAAATCAGCCCCAGCATTTT. Its translation is CTSSQNGLRNQPQHF.

CDR3 nucleotides: TGTGCCAGTAGTAGAGACAGGGGATACCAAGAGACCCAGTACTTC. Amino acids: CASSRDRGYQETQYF. The V gene is TRBV19, the J gene TRBJ2-5; 8 bases align to TRBD1. Germline V gene data show CDR1 as LNHDA and CDR2 as SQIVND (reference sequence). With V trimmed by 4 bases and J by 0 bases, 4 bases remained unmatched. This CDR3 region has 15 residues.

The V call is TRBV6-1, the J call TRBJ2-2; D not resolved. V lost 7 bases and J lost 3, with 6 bases in between. This CDR3 comprises 12 residues. Germline V CDR1 and CDR2: MNHNS, SASEGT. The DNA of the CDR3 is TGTGCCAGCACGATGGACACCGGGGAGCTGTTTTTT. Protein sequence: CASTMDTGELFF.

The sample holds a few counts of this clone. As DNA, the CDR3 is TGTGCCAGCAGTCACACCCAATGGGGCCAGAGAAATGAAGCTTTCTTT. Protein sequence: CASSHTQWGQRNEAFF. The gene calls are TRBV5-6 and TRBJ1-1; D is possibly TRBD1 (5 bases). Germline V gene sequence: CDR1 SGHDT, CDR2 YYEEEE. V was shortened by 5 bases and J by 7 bases, with 24 bases between the two germline ends. The CDR3 loop spans 16 amino acids.

The chain recombines TRBV5-1 with TRBJ1-2; 10 positions match TRBD1. Germline V gives CDR1 SGHRS, CDR2 YFSETQ. The CDR3 is 14 amino acids. Unmatched junction bases numbered 7, after V lost 4 bases and J lost 7 bases. CDR3 nucleotide sequence: TGCGCCAGCAGCGGTGGGACAGGGGAGCTTGGCTACACCTTC. Translation gives CASSGGTGELGYTF.

Details on this clone: The sample contains more than one DNA sequence encoding this CDR3. The chain combines TRBV20-1 with TRBJ1-1, with D perhaps TRBD1 (5 bases). Between the trimmed V and J ends, which lost 6 bases and 3 bases, there was a span of 5 bases. Germline V lookup: CDR1 DFQATT, CDR2 SNEGSKA (reference sequence). The CDR3 extends over 10 amino acids. Here the CDR3 reads CSARDTEAFF. The CDR3 nucleotides are TGCAGTGCCAGGGACACTGAAGCTTTCTTT.

Written as DNA, the CDR3 is TGTGCCTGGAGGGCTAGCGGGGGTCCTAGCTCCTACGAGCAGTACTTC. Residues: CAWRASGGPSSYEQYF. The chain links TRBV30 to TRBJ2-7; 10 nucleotides align to TRBD2. Per the germline V gene, CDR1 is GTSNPN and CDR2 is SVGIG (reference sequence). V dropped 3 bases and J dropped 0; count of bases not matched to a gene: 8. The CDR3 covers 16 residues.

V gene TRBV2 combines with J gene TRBJ2-7; D remains ambiguous. The CDR3 extends over 12 amino acids. Deletions cut 5 bases from V and 1 base from J, with 6 bases between. Germline V gene data show CDR1 as SNHLY and CDR2 as FYNNEI. As DNA, the CDR3 is TGTGCCAGCAGTCACGGATCCTACGAGCAGTACTTC. Translation: CASSHGSYEQYF.

The gene calls are TRBV7-9 and TRBJ2-1, with D tentatively TRBD1 or TRBD2 (5 bases each). The CDR3 is 18 residues long. CDR1 is SEHNR, CDR2 FQNEAQ, per germline (reference sequence). Trimming left V 5 bases short and J 0 bases short, with 20 bases between. CDR3: CASSPGARGVSSYNEQFF. The CDR3 bases are TGTGCCAGCAGCCCCGGGGCGAGGGGTGTTAGCTCCTACAATGAGCAGTTCTTC.

The V gene is TRBV19, the J gene TRBJ1-6, with 8 bases that match TRBD1. Germline V gene lookup returns CDR1 LNHDA and CDR2 SQIVND (reference sequence). The V segment lost 5 bases and the J segment 5 bases; nucleotides outside the gene matches: 5. This CDR3 contains 15 residues. CDR3 sequence reads: CASSLGTGDNSPLHF. DNA of the CDR3: TGTGCCAGTAGTCTAGGGACAGGTGATAATTCACCCCTCCACTTT.

The V gene is TRBV28, the J gene TRBJ1-2, with TRBD1 matching 9 bases. The CDR3 is 17 residues long. The ends lost 2 bases at V and 0 bases at J; junction bases unmatched: 7. Germline V gene lookup returns CDR1 MDHEN and CDR2 SYDVKM. In DNA form, the CDR3 reads TGTGCCAGCAGTTTAGCCGGGACAGGGATACCTAACTATGGCTACACCTTC. Amino acids: CASSLAGTGIPNYGYTF.

The chain couples TRBV7-9 to TRBJ2-5; D ambiguous. The CDR3 consists of 15 residues. Germline CDR1 reads SEHNR; CDR2 reads FQNEAQ (reference sequence). Trimming cost V 0 bases and J 5 bases, with 13 bases left between them. CDR3 amino acids: CASSLAAPARETQYF. As DNA, the CDR3 is TGTGCCAGCAGCTTAGCAGCGCCCGCCCGGGAGACCCAGTACTTC.

This clone was counted between two and nine times. This sequence joins TRBV7-9 and TRBJ2-5; 10 bases align to TRBD2. Germline CDR1 and CDR2: SEHNR and FQNEAQ (reference sequence). With V trimmed by 1 base and J by 9 bases, 5 bases remained unmatched. The CDR3 has 14 amino acids. This chain's CDR3 is CASSLGLAGAAQYF. The CDR3 bases are TGTGCCAGCAGCTTAGGGCTAGCGGGAGCGGCCCAGTACTTC.

The chain couples TRBV9 to TRBJ2-3, with 9 bases matching TRBD2. CDR1 is SGDLS and CDR2 is YYNGEE in the germline V gene. V was clipped by 0 bases and J by 6 bases; unmatched bases: 5. The CDR3 consists of 15 residues. CDR3 coding DNA: TGTGCCAGCAGCGTAGTCGGGCGGGAGGGGGATACGCAGTATTTT. Protein sequence: CASSVVGREGDTQYF.

The chain carries TRBV27 and TRBJ1-1; 10 bases are a match to TRBD1. V lost 5 bases and J lost 11; bases outside the gene matches: 8. Germline CDR1 MNHEY, CDR2 SMNVEV (reference sequence). The CDR3 totals 13 residues. The CDR3 DNA is TGTGCCAGCAGTCCTGGGACAGGGGTTCGGGCTTTCTTT. As protein: CASSPGTGVRAFF.

The chain is built from TRBV13 and TRBJ2-3; 7 bases fit TRBD2. The CDR3 length is 14 residues. Trimming removed 5 bases from V and 2 bases from J; junction bases left unmatched: 4. The germline CDR1 and CDR2 sequences are PRHDT and FYEKMQ (reference sequence). The CDR3 loop is CASSLGRPTDTQYF. The CDR3 nucleotides are TGTGCCAGCAGCCTCGGGAGGCCCACAGATACGCAGTATTTT.

For the CDR3, the DNA is TGTGCCAGCAGCTGGAGCGGGACCCATGAGCAGTTCTTC. Translated: CASSWSGTHEQFF. The genes are TRBV5-8 and TRBJ2-1; 7 positions agree with TRBD2. The CDR3 length is 13 residues. V trimming: 3 bases; J trimming: 8 bases; junction bases outside the gene matches: 5. Germline V gene lookup returns CDR1 SGHTS and CDR2 YDEGEE. The full variable domain, with the rest looked up from reference TRBV5-8 and TRBJ2-1, is EAGVTQSPTHLIKTRGQQATLRCSPISGHTSVYWYQQALGLGLQFLLWYDEGEERNRGNFPPRFSGRQFPNYSSELNVNALELEDSALYLCASSWSGTHEQFFGPGTRLTVL.

This chain links TRBV6-1 with TRBJ1-1; D possibly corresponds to TRBD1 (6 bases). Trimming shortened V by 7 bases and J by 3 bases, and 15 bases separated the two germline ends. The germline gives CDR1 MNHNS, CDR2 SASEGT. The CDR3 is 14 residues long. The CDR3 nucleotides are TGTGCCAGCACCTCGAACTACAGGGACACTGAAGCTTTCTTT. This codes for CASTSNYRDTEAFF.

The chain joins TRBV7-2 to TRBJ2-7; the match to TRBD2 covers 13 bases. The CDR3 length is 15 residues. Trimming cost V 4 bases and J 1 base; bases outside gene matches: 1. Germline assignment: CDR1 SGHTA and CDR2 FQGNSA. CDR3 residues: CASSWTSGGSYEQYF. The CDR3 bases are TGTGCCAGCAGCTGGACTAGCGGGGGTTCCTACGAGCAGTACTTC.

The V and J genes are TRBV27 and TRBJ2-7, with TRBD2 identical over 10 bases. V trimming: 6 bases; J trimming: 2 bases; junction bases outside the gene matches: 16. CDR1 and CDR2 (germline): MNHEY, SMNVEV (reference sequence). This CDR3 contains 18 residues. The CDR3 coding sequence is TGTGCCAGCAGGGAAACCGGACTAGCGGTTCGTGGGGCCTACGAGCAGTACTTC. This gives the protein CASRETGLAVRGAYEQYF.

In its sample, this clone was seen a few times. The sample has other DNA sequences that encode this CDR3 too. The chain employs TRBV28 and TRBJ1-5; no reliable D call. V dropped 3 bases and J dropped 1 base, with 4 bases sitting between them. Germline CDR1 is MDHEN and CDR2 is SYDVKM. The CDR3 totals 13 residues. The CDR3 region is CASSFGSNQPQHF. The CDR3 DNA reads as TGTGCCAGCAGTTTCGGGAGCAATCAGCCCCAGCATTTT. Filled out from reference TRBV28 and TRBJ1-5, the complete variable domain reads DVKVTQSSRYLVKRTGEKVFLECVQDMDHENMFWYRQDPGLGLRLIYFSYDVKMKEKGDIPEGYSVSREKKERFSLILESASTNQTSMYLCASSFGSNQPQHFGDGTRLSIL.

This clone was counted a few times. The rearrangement uses TRBV6-5 and TRBJ1-3, with D hard to call. Germline V CDR1 and CDR2: MNHEY, SVGAGI. The length of the CDR3 is 15 residues. Trimming left V 7 bases short and J 0 bases short, with 13 bases between. The CDR3 loop reads CASTHTTNSGNTIYF. The CDR3 DNA sequence: TGTGCCAGCACTCATACGACAAACTCTGGAAACACCATATATTTT.